A selection of T cell receptor beta chains follows, all from one sample in a study of stem cell transplantation in POMP-related autoinflammatory disease. Sequencing used immunoSEQ multiplex PCR; TCRdb keeps in-frame clones, though not all of them. The sample contains more than 8,500 clones, roughly 77% of which appear only once. The source material was CD4+ T cells from PBMCs, sampled after stem cell transplantation. The receptors shown here come from a human patient with POMP-related autoinflammation and immune dysregulation (PRAID). Certain T cells may be donor cells from the graft. CDR3s include the opening cysteine and the closing phenylalanine or tryptophan. The order of the fields is CDR3 protein, V gene, J gene.

CASSLRGGWRETQYF	TRBV7-3	TRBJ2-5
CASSFGASGSQETQYF	TRBV7-9	TRBJ2-5
CASSGEWREEFRGEQFF	TRBV7-3	TRBJ2-1
CAIRAGGYDEQYF	TRBV10-3	TRBJ2-7
CASSIDTGLEGQPQHF	TRBV19	TRBJ1-5
CASSPRTGDLQATQYF	TRBV9	TRBJ2-5
CASSYGTMAPYEQYF	TRBV5-1	TRBJ2-7
CASSMYGELFF	TRBV19	TRBJ2-2
CASSIRASGKWWGTDTQYF	TRBV19	TRBJ2-3
CASSPYDAGGTDTQYF	TRBV28	TRBJ2-3
CASSPPMAAAPDTGELFF	TRBV18	TRBJ2-2
CASSPESRDQPQHF	TRBV6-4	TRBJ1-5
CASSPGGTDTQYF	TRBV5-1	TRBJ2-3
CASSQDTAGRTDTQYF	TRBV3-1/TRBV3-2	TRBJ2-3
CASSSGVSETQYF	TRBV7-8	TRBJ2-5
CATSSKGSGFSYNEQFF	TRBV15	TRBJ2-1
CASSGTVNTGELFF	TRBV9	TRBJ2-2
CASSFSGLNNQPQHF	TRBV7-8	TRBJ1-5
CASQYQETQYF	TRBV6-5	TRBJ2-5
CASSPGAGNTIYF	TRBV4-3	TRBJ1-3
CASSYGGVSDSPLHF	TRBV6-5	TRBJ1-6
CASSNTPGHLNTEAFF	TRBV18	TRBJ1-1
CASSSRTANTIYF	TRBV11-3	TRBJ1-3
CASSATGGGTEAFF	TRBV7-3	TRBJ1-1
CASSTDPSTDTQYF	TRBV9	TRBJ2-3
CASSPTGQGNTEAFF	TRBV11-3	TRBJ1-1
CASRESGSSYNEQFF	TRBV7-3	TRBJ2-1
CASSLGREVDF	TRBV11-1	TRBJ2-5
CASSRAGRHLANTGELFF	TRBV6-2/TRBV6-3	TRBJ2-2
CASSIRDRTNEKLFF	TRBV11-2	TRBJ1-4
CASSLAGQNSYNEQFF	TRBV7-8	TRBJ2-1
CAIRETGHHEQYF	TRBV10-3	TRBJ2-7
CAWSVRGGTDTQYF	TRBV30	TRBJ2-3
CASSLKTSGRKYNEQFF	TRBV7-2	TRBJ2-1
CASSLGTGTSYGYTF	TRBV27	TRBJ1-2
CASSLDPTRETQYF	TRBV7-9	TRBJ2-5
CASSQELAGGRGTGELFF	TRBV4-2	TRBJ2-2
CASSIGLAGAQMGQYF	TRBV19	TRBJ2-3
CASSLATGGGETQYF	TRBV7-9	TRBJ2-5
CASSKDGDRGYEQYF	TRBV21-1	TRBJ2-7
CAISDWNTEAFF	TRBV10-3	TRBJ1-1
CASSLRLQFRETQYF	TRBV7-9	TRBJ2-5
CASRARYRGRGGYTF	TRBV19	TRBJ1-2
CASSQEAWGNTDTQYF	TRBV4-3	TRBJ2-3
CASSLRLAAWGTGELFF	TRBV27	TRBJ2-2
CASSQALAGGPGEQYF	TRBV4-2	TRBJ2-7
CASSYNRRRYGYTF	TRBV6-2/TRBV6-3	TRBJ1-2
CSARDAQKVVF	TRBV20-1	TRBJ2-4
CASTPGGLADNEQFF	TRBV7-9	TRBJ2-1
CASSLLLGATEAFF	TRBV7-9	TRBJ1-1
CASSGQGMNTEAFF	TRBV3-1/TRBV3-2	TRBJ1-1
CASSLGGGDRQPQHF	TRBV5-1	TRBJ1-5
CASSNQPPYEQYF	TRBV6-6	TRBJ2-7
CASSLEAEPLLGQFF	TRBV5-1	TRBJ2-1
CASSRLARSGELFF	TRBV19	TRBJ2-2
CASSPPLGPLYF	TRBV3-1/TRBV3-2	TRBJ1-3
CAISGTNLNSPLHF	TRBV10-3	TRBJ1-6